These T cell receptor beta chains were read from a single sample in a study of blood T cells in healthy people across ages. TCRdb fed the 5' RACE reads into MiXCR, producing one record per CDR3 protein. The table has approximately 1.5 million distinct CDR3 sequences, roughly two fifths seen once. Specimen: blood. These receptors all stem from a woman younger than 30 in good health. Both conserved end residues are part of each CDR3. D genes are given only for firm matches. Clone size, where shown, is once, few, many, or a class for clones that have expanded.

D gene,clone size,V gene,J gene,CDR3 protein,CDR3 DNA
-,few,TRBV7-9,TRBJ2-2,CASSPPEGRQTGELFF,TGTGCCAGCAGCCCTCCTGAGGGGCGACAGACCGGGGAGCTGTTTTTT
-,-,TRBV6-2/TRBV6-3,TRBJ2-1,CASTWRKYTSGQFF,TGTGCCAGCACTTGGCGGAAGTACACCAGTGGGCAGTTCTTC
-,-,TRBV20-1,TRBJ2-7,CSARQGPSYEQYF,TGCAGTGCCAGGCAGGGACCCTCCTACGAGCAGTACTTC
-,few,TRBV29-1,TRBJ1-4,CSVGGIQGSTNEKLFF,TGCAGCGTGGGGGGAATCCAGGGGTCAACTAATGAAAAACTGTTTTTT
-,few,TRBV7-2,TRBJ2-1,CASSPGVGNEQFF,TGTGCCAGCAGCCCTGGCGTGGGGAATGAGCAGTTCTTC
-,-,TRBV5-1,TRBJ1-1,CASSFRDSYTEAFF,TGCGCCAGCAGCTTCAGGGATTCATACACTGAAGCTTTCTTT
TRBD1,-,TRBV6-1,TRBJ1-2,CASSRKNRGAVDAYGYTF,TGTGCCAGCAGCCGTAAGAACAGGGGGGCTGTCGACGCCTATGGCTACACCTTC
TRBD1,-,TRBV20-1,TRBJ1-2,CSARDVRGQGFGYTF,TGCAGTGCTAGAGATGTTAGGGGACAGGGGTTTGGCTACACCTTC
-,many,TRBV20-1,TRBJ1-5,CSARDLSGYQPQHF,TGCAGTGCTAGAGATCTGTCAGGGTATCAGCCCCAGCATTTT
-,few,TRBV7-2,TRBJ2-7,CASSFWTPPYEQYF,TGTGCCAGCAGCTTCTGGACACCCCCCTACGAGCAGTACTTC
-,-,TRBV4-3,TRBJ1-3,CASSQAGGHFSGNTIYF,TGCGCCAGCAGCCAAGCCGGGGGACACTTCTCTGGAAACACCATATATTTT
TRBD1,-,TRBV14,TRBJ1-2,CASSQDRAWSVGYTF,TGTGCCAGCAGCCAGGACAGGGCCTGGTCTGTTGGCTACACCTTC
-,-,TRBV27,TRBJ1-2,CASAQGLRAYGYTF,TGTGCCAGCGCGCAGGGGCTCCGGGCCTATGGCTACACCTTC
-,-,TRBV6-2/TRBV6-3,TRBJ2-4,CASSYSGGQNIQYF,TGTGCCAGCAGTTACTCAGGCGGTCAAAACATTCAGTACTTC
TRBD2,-,TRBV29-1,TRBJ2-3,CSVGLANGDTQYF,TGCAGCGTGGGACTAGCGAACGGGGATACGCAGTATTTT
-,few,TRBV27,TRBJ1-2,CASSLQLAPSMDYTF,TGTGCCAGCAGTTTGCAACTGGCCCCCTCTATGGACTACACCTTC
TRBD1,-,TRBV10-1,TRBJ2-3,CASSERGLRADTQYF,TGCGCCAGCAGTGAGAGGGGGCTCAGGGCAGATACGCAGTATTTT
TRBD2,-,TRBV14,TRBJ2-4,CASSQTGTSRENIQYF,TGTGCCAGCAGCCAGACCGGGACTAGCAGGGAAAACATTCAGTACTTC
-,-,TRBV4-1,TRBJ2-3,CASSQESSADTQYF,TGCGCCAGCAGCCAAGAGTCTAGCGCCGATACGCAGTATTTT
-,-,TRBV20-1,TRBJ2-7,CSVLLTFNEQYF,TGCAGTGTTCTCCTAACTTTCAATGAGCAGTACTTC
TRBD2,-,TRBV4-3,TRBJ2-1,CASSQDQFRAGADTQFF,TGCGCCAGCAGCCAAGATCAGTTTCGAGCGGGGGCCGACACGCAGTTCTTC
-,few,TRBV15,TRBJ2-1,CATRIGITPAQSYNEQFF,TGTGCCACCAGGATAGGGATAACCCCTGCGCAGTCCTACAATGAGCAGTTCTTC
-,-,TRBV5-1,TRBJ2-3,CASSLGGQGGTDTQYF,TGCGCCAGCAGCTTGGGGGGGCAGGGCGGCACAGATACGCAGTATTTT
-,few,TRBV6-2/TRBV6-3,TRBJ2-3,CASSDRVATDTQYF,TGTGCCAGCAGTGACAGAGTGGCGACAGATACGCAGTATTTT
-,-,TRBV20-1,TRBJ2-7,CSARRDYEQYF,TGCAGTGCTAGGCGGGACTACGAGCAGTACTTC
TRBD2,-,TRBV6-5,TRBJ2-3,CASSYSRLAGATDTQYF,TGTGCCAGCAGTTACTCGAGGCTAGCGGGTGCCACAGATACGCAGTATTTT
TRBD2,few,TRBV4-3,TRBJ2-5,CASSQDRAGDPETQYF,TGCGCCAGCAGCCAAGATAGAGCGGGGGACCCGGAGACCCAGTACTTC
TRBD2,-,TRBV15,TRBJ2-1,CATRSSGRASEQFF,TGTGCCACCAGATCTAGCGGGAGGGCCAGTGAGCAGTTCTTC
-,-,TRBV12-3/TRBV12-4,TRBJ2-7,CASTPVEGDEQYF,TGTGCCAGCACCCCGGTTGAGGGCGACGAGCAGTACTTC
TRBD1,-,TRBV7-2,TRBJ2-7,CASCKDRGLCEQYF,TGTGCCAGCTGTAAAGACAGGGGGTTGTGCGAGCAGTACTTC
-,once,TRBV5-1,TRBJ2-1,CASMLVAGGSYNEQFF,TGCGCCAGCATGCTGGTAGCCGGGGGTTCCTACAATGAGCAGTTCTTC
TRBD1,-,TRBV7-2,TRBJ2-6,CASSLAGTASGANVLTF,TGTGCCAGCAGCTTAGCAGGGACAGCCTCTGGGGCCAACGTCCTGACTTTC
-,-,TRBV7-2,TRBJ2-1,CASSSLTGYNEQFF,TGTGCCAGCAGCTCCCTTACAGGATACAATGAGCAGTTCTTC
-,-,TRBV12-3/TRBV12-4,TRBJ2-1,CASRLRYSEQFF,TGTGCCAGCAGGCTGCGGTACAGTGAGCAGTTCTTC
-,-,TRBV20-1,TRBJ2-7,CSASARPYEQYF,TGCAGTGCTAGTGCGCGTCCCTACGAGCAGTACTTC
TRBD1,few,TRBV7-2,TRBJ2-1,CASSLGGGLDEQFF,TGTGCCAGCAGCTTAGGAGGGGGCTTAGATGAGCAGTTCTTC
TRBD1,-,TRBV20-1,TRBJ2-3,CSAHQGAGVDTQYF,TGCAGTGCTCATCAGGGGGCCGGGGTGGATACGCAGTATTTT
-,-,TRBV27,TRBJ2-7,CASSLTGVVYDEQYF,TGTGCCAGCAGTTTGACGGGGGTTGTGTACGACGAGCAGTACTTC
-,-,TRBV6-5,TRBJ2-5,CASSYRNRGPMRTQYF,TGTGCCAGCAGTTACCGGAATCGCGGCCCCATGAGGACCCAGTACTTC
-,-,TRBV4-2,TRBJ2-4,CASSQDTGAGTKNIQYF,TGTGCCAGCAGCCAAGACACGGGGGCGGGGACCAAAAACATTCAGTACTTC
TRBD1,-,TRBV6-6,TRBJ2-7,CASSYSDRGTYEQYF,TGTGCCAGCAGTTACTCGGACAGGGGGACCTACGAGCAGTACTTC
-,few,TRBV6-2/TRBV6-3,TRBJ1-5,CASSYGGGYQPQHF,TGTGCCAGCAGTTACGGGGGGGGTTATCAGCCCCAGCATTTT
TRBD1,-,TRBV29-1,TRBJ1-2,CSGQGAEYGYTF,TGCAGCGGCCAGGGGGCAGAGTATGGCTACACCTTC
TRBD2,-,TRBV15,TRBJ2-1,CATTPRGLLAGGNEQFF,TGTGCCACCACCCCTCGGGGGCTACTAGCGGGAGGTAATGAGCAGTTCTTC